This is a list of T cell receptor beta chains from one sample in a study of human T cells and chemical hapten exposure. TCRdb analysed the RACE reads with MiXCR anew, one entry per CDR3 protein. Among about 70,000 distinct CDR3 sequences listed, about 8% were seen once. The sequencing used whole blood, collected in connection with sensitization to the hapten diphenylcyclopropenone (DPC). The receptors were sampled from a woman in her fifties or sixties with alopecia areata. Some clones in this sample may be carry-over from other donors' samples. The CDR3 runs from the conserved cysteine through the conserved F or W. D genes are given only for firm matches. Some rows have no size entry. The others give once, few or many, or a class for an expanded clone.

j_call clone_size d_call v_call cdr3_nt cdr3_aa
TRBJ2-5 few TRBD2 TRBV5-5 TGTGCCAGCACACTAGCGCTTCAAGAGACCCAGTACTTC CASTLALQETQYF
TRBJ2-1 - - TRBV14 TGTGCCAGCAGCCATGGAGAGGGGACCGATGAGCAGTTCTTC CASSHGEGTDEQFF
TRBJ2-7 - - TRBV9 TGTGCCAGCAGCGTAGGGCCTAGCGCGACCTACGAGCAGTACTTC CASSVGPSATYEQYF
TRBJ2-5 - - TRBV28 TGTGCCAGCACACTGACAGGAGGTATAGAGACCCAGTACTTC CASTLTGGIETQYF
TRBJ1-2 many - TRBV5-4 TGTGCCAGCAGCTACGGGACGGACTATGGCTACACCTTC CASSYGTDYGYTF
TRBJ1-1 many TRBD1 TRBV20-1 TGCAGTGGCGCACAGGGGGCCCAGAACACTGAAGCTTTCTTT CSGAQGAQNTEAFF
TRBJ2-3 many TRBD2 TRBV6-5 TGTGCCAGCAGTTACTCGAGAGCGGGAGGTCCAGATACGCAGTATTTT CASSYSRAGGPDTQYF
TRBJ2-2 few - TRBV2 TGTGCCAGCCTGGGGGGACAAGGCACCGGGGAGCTGTTTTTT CASLGGQGTGELFF
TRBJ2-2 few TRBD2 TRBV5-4 TGTGCCAGCAGCTTAGCGGGAGGGATCACCGGGGAGCTGTTTTTT CASSLAGGITGELFF
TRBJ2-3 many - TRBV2 TGTGCCAGCAGTGAAGGGCTGAATACGCAGTATTTT CASSEGLNTQYF
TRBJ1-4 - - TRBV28 TGTGCCAGCAGGGGCCCCTCTCTAGAAAAACTGTTTTTT CASRGPSLEKLFF
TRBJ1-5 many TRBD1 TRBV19 TGTGCCAGTTCGACAGGGGCTCAGCCCCAGCATTTT CASSTGAQPQHF
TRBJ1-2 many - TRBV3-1 TGTGCCAGCAGCCAAACAGAGTATGGCTACACCTTC CASSQTEYGYTF
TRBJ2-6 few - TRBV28 TGTGCCAGCAGCTCTCCCAGCTCTGGGGCCAACGTCCTGACTTTC CASSSPSSGANVLTF
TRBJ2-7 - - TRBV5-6 TGTGCCAGCAGCCTCCGGGGGGCGACTGGGCAGTACTTC CASSLRGATGQYF
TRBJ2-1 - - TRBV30 TGTGCCTGGAGTCCACTTGGGGGAAATGAGCAGTTCTTC CAWSPLGGNEQFF
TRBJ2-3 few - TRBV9 TGTGCCAGCAGCGTAGGAGGCAGCGTCACAGATACGCAGTATTTT CASSVGGSVTDTQYF
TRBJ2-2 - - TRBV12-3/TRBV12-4 TGTGCCAGCAGGATGGGTTCGAACACCGGGGAGCTGTTTTTT CASRMGSNTGELFF
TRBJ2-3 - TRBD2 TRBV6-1 TGTGCCAGCAGTTCTAGCGGGGGGGCCGATACGCAGTATTTT CASSSSGGADTQYF
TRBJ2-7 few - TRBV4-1 TGCGCCAGCAGCCAAGGAGTCCAGGACCAGTACGAGCAGTACTTC CASSQGVQDQYEQYF
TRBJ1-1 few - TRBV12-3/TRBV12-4 TGTGCCAGCAGCCGGCCGGGGTCCACTGAAGCTTTCTTT CASSRPGSTEAFF